This paragraph reports one TCR beta chain. Its antigen remains unknown. This CDR3 comprises 16 residues. Per the germline V gene, CDR1 is MNHNS and CDR2 is SASEGT. The germline V and J ends were trimmed by 6 bases and 0 bases, with 18 bases remaining between them. The entry originates in a study of CD8 T cells in Susac syndrome. General observations from the study: The authors acknowledged that the study's TCR sequencing and HLA analysis involved relatively few individuals.

TCR beta sequencing covered blood CD8+ and CD4+ T cells. Negative isolation yielded the CD8+ and CD4+ T cells, while FACS enriched the TEMRA cells. RNA, at about 0.45 to 1 ug, was reverse transcribed with random hexamers. An immunoSEQ multiplex PCR amplified TCR beta CDR3 over 54 Vbeta and 13 Jbeta. TCRdb reprocessed the immunoSEQ multiplex PCR reads via MiXCR and lists one record per CDR3 protein. The sample includes about 430,000 distinct CDR3 sequences, 85% to 90% seen only once; the top ten take about 0.12%. The source is a human donor with multiple sclerosis. The rearrangement links TRBV6-1 to TRBJ2-7; a weak D match, TRBD1 (6 bases). Sequenced material: CD8+ T cells from PBMCs. The CDR3 loop is CASSGYGQTSSYEQYF. CDR3 sequence (DNA): TGTGCCAGCAGCGGGTATGGACAGACCAGCTCCTACGAGCAGTACTTC.